This T cell receptor (beta chain) comes out of a study of blood T cell repertoires in COVID-19. The CDR3 consists of 15 residues. Germline CDR1 reads MNHEY; CDR2 reads SVGEGT. Trimming left V 6 bases short and J 0 bases short, with 13 bases between. Here immunoSEQ multiplex PCR was the method, and the copy in TCRdb shows in-frame clones only, minus some. The sample consists of about 330,000 clones, around 83% of them appearing once. The genes are TRBV6-2 or TRBV6-3 and TRBJ2-3, with D perhaps matching TRBD1 (5 bases). This clonotype originated in a woman between 45 and 65 years old with acute or convalescent COVID-19. The sequenced sample was peripheral blood. This CDR3 reads CASSRADRSTDTQYF. The CDR3, as DNA: TGTGCCAGCAGCAGGGCCGACAGAAGCACAGATACGCAGTATTTT.